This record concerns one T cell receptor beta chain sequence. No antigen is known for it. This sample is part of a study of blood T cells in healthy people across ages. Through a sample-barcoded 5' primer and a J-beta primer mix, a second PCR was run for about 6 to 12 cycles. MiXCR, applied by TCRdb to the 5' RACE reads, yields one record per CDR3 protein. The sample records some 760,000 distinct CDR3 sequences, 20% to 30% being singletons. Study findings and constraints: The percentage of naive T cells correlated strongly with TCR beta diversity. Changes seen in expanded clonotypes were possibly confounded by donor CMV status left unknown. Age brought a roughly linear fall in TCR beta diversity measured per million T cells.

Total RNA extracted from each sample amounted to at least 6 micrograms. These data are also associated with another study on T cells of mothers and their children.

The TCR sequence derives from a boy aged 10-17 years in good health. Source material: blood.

CDR3 in amino acids: CASSSSTGVYGYTF. As DNA, the CDR3 is TGTGCCAGCAGCTCGTCGACAGGGGTCTATGGCTACACCTTC. The gene calls are TRBV7-9 and TRBJ1-2; 8 nucleotides agree with TRBD1. Trimming at V came to 4 bases and at J to 4 bases, leaving 5 bases not matched to a gene. The CDR3 sequence is 14 residues long. Per the germline V gene, CDR1 is SEHNR and CDR2 is FQNEAQ (reference sequence).